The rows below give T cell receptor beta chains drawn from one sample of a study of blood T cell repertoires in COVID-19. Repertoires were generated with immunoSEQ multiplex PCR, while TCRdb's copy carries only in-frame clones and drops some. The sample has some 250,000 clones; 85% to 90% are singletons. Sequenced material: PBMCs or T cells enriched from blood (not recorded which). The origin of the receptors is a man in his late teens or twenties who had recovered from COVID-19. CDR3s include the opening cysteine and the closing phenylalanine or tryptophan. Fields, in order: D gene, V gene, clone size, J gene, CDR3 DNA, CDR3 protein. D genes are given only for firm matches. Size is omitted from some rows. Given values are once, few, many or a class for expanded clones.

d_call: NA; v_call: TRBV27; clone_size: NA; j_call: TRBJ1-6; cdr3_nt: TGTGCCAGCAGTTTAGGGGGGGATTCACCCCTCCACTTT; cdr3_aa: CASSLGGDSPLHF
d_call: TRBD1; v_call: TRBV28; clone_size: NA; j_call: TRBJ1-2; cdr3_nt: TGTGCCAGCAGGCCCCAGGGGGCGCTGGGCCTGGAGGGCTACACCTTC; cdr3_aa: CASRPQGALGLEGYTF
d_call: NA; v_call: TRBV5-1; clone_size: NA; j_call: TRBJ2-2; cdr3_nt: TGCGCCAGCAGCTTGGCGGGAGAAACCGGGGAGCTGTTTTTT; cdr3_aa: CASSLAGETGELFF
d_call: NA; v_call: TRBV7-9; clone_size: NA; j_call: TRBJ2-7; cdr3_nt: TGTGCCAGCTCCCCCCGGGAGCCAGCCTACGAGCAGTACTTC; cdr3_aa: CASSPREPAYEQYF
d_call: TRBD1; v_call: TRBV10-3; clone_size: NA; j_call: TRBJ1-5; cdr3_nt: TGTGCCACCGCATCCCAGGGGGGAATGGGCAATCAGCCCCAGCATTTT; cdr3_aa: CATASQGGMGNQPQHF
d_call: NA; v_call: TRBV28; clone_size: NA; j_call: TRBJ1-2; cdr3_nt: TGTGCCAGCAGTCCCTCCTCGACAAGTAACTATGGCTACACCTTC; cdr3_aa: CASSPSSTSNYGYTF
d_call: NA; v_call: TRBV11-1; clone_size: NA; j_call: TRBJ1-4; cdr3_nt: TGTGCCAGCAGCTTCGACAATCGGGAAAAACTGTTTTTT; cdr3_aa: CASSFDNREKLFF
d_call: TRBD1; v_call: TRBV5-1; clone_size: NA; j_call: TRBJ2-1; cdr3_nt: TGCGCCAGCAGCAAGGACAGGGGAACCTACAATGAGCAGTTCTTC; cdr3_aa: CASSKDRGTYNEQFF
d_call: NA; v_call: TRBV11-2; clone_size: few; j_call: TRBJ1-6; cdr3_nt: TGTGCCAGCAGCACTAGCCCGACGGTAGGGGACCTTAGCTTT; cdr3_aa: CASSTSPTVGDLSF
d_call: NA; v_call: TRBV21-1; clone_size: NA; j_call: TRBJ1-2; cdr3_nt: TGTGCCAGCAGCACACCGAAGGGGTGGGGCTATGGCTACACCTTC; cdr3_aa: CASSTPKGWGYGYTF
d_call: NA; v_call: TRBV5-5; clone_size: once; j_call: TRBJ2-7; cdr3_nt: TGTGCCAGCAGCTTGGGCGGGGAGAGCTCCTACGAGCAGTACTTC; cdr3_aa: CASSLGGESSYEQYF
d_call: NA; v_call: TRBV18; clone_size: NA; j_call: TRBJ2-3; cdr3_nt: TGTGCCAGCTCACCTGGGGCATCTAGCACAGATACGCAGTATTTT; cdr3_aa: CASSPGASSTDTQYF
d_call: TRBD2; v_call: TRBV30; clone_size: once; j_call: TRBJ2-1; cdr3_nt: TGTGCCTCCTCCTCCCGGACTAGCTACAATGAGCAGTTCTTC; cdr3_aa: CASSSRTSYNEQFF
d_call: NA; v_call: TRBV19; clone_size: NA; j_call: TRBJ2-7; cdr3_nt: TGTGCCAGCAAGGAGGCTAGCGAGAGCACCTACGAGCAGTACTTC; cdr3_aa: CASKEASESTYEQYF
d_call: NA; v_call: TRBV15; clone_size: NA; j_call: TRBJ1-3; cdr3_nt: TGTGCCACCAGCAGAGGCCTAGCAGATGGAAACACCATATATTTT; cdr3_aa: CATSRGLADGNTIYF
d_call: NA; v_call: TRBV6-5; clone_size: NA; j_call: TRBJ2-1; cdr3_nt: TGTGCCAGCAGTTACTCGTGGACTACCGGGGATAATGAGCAGTTCTTC; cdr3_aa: CASSYSWTTGDNEQFF
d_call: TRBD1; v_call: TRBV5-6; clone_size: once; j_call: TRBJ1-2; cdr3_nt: TGTGCCAGCAGCTTGGGGGACAGGGGACGGGGCTACACCTTC; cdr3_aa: CASSLGDRGRGYTF
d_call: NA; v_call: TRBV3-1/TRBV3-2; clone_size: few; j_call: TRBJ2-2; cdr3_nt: TGTGCCAGCAGCCAACGGAGGACGAACACCGGGGAGCTGTTTTTT; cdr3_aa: CASSQRRTNTGELFF
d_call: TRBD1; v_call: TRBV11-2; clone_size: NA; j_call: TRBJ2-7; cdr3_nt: TGTGCCAGCAGCCAAGCCGGGACAGGGGCGTACGAGCAGTACTTC; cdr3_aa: CASSQAGTGAYEQYF
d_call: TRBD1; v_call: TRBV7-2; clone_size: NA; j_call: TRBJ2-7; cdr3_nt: TGTGCCAGCAGCTCGAATCCTCAGGGGGCTGCTCCTCAGTACTTC; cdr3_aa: CASSSNPQGAAPQYF
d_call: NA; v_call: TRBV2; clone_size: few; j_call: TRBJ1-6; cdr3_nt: TGTGCCAGCACCATGGGGGGATATAATTCACCCCTCCACTTT; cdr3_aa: CASTMGGYNSPLHF
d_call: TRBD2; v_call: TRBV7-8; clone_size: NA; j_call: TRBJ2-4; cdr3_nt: TGTGCCAGCAGCCCCGCCGGGACTAGCGGGGGTCTAACCATTCAGTACTTC; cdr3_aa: CASSPAGTSGGLTIQYF
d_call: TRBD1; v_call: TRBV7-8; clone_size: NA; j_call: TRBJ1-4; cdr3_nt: TGTGCCAGCAGCTTATCGAACCCAGGGGGCGCGGCCCTCGAAAAACTGTTTTTT; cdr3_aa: CASSLSNPGGAALEKLFF
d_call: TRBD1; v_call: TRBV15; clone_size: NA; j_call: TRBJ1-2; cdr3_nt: TGTGCCACCAGCAGAGCGGGACAGGGAAACTATGGCTACACCTTC; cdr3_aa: CATSRAGQGNYGYTF
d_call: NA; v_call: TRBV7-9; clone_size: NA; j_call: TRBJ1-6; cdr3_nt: TGTGCCCGCCGCACCCACGACCGGGGGGGAGTAAATTCACCCCTCCACTTT; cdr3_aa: CARRTHDRGGVNSPLHF
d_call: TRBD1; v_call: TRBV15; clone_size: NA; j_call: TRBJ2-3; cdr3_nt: TGTGCCACCAGCCTAACACAGGGGACCACAGATACGCAGTATTTT; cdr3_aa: CATSLTQGTTDTQYF
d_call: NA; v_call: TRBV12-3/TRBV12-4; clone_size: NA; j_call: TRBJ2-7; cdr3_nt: TGTGCCAGCAGTTTGAACGGCTACGAGCAGTACTTC; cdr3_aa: CASSLNGYEQYF
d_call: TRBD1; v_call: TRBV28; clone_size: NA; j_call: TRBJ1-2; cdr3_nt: TGTGCCAGCACCATGGACAGGGTTGGTCATGGCTACACCTTC; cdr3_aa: CASTMDRVGHGYTF
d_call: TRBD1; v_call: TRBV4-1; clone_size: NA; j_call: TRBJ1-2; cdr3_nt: TGCGCCAGCAGCCCCTATTCGGAGGCAGGGGGTAACTATGGCTACACCTTC; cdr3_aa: CASSPYSEAGGNYGYTF
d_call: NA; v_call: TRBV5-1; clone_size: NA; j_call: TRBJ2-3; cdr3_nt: TGCGCCAGCAGCCCAGCCGTGAGGGATACGCAGTATTTT; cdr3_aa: CASSPAVRDTQYF
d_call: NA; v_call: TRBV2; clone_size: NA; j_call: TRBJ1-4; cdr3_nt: TGTGCCAGCAGAACGTCAAGCGAAAAACTGTTTTTT; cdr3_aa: CASRTSSEKLFF
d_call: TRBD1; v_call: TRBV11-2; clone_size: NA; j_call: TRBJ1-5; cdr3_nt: TGTGCCAGAAGAGGGGGCAGGGGCTATCAGCCCCAGCATTTT; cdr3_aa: CARRGGRGYQPQHF
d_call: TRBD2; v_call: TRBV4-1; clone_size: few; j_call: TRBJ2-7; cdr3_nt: TGCGCCAGCAGCCAAGATAGGCTAGCGGGGTTCAGCGAGCAGTACTTC; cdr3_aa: CASSQDRLAGFSEQYF
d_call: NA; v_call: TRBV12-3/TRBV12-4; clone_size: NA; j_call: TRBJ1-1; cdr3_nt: TGTGCCACGAGTAGTAGGGGATTCACTGAAGCTTTCTTT; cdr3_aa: CATSSRGFTEAFF
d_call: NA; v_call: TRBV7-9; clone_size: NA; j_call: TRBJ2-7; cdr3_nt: TGTGCCAGCAGCTTAGCCAAACTTATGGAGCTACGAACCTACGAGCAGTACTTC; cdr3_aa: CASSLAKLMELRTYEQYF
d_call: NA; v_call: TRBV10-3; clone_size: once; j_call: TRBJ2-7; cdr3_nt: TGTGCCATCAGTGAGGGGGCCCTGACTTCCTACGAGCAGTACTTC; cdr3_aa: CAISEGALTSYEQYF
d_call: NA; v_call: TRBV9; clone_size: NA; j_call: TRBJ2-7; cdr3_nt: TGTGCCAGCTCCCGCGGGTCCTCCTACGAGCAGTACTTC; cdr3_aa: CASSRGSSYEQYF
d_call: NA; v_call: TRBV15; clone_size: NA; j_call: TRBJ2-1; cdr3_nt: TGTGCCACCAGCAGAGGACTTAGCTCCTACAATGAGCAGTTCTTC; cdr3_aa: CATSRGLSSYNEQFF
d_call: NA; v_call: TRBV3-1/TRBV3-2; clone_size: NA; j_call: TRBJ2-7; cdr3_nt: TGTGCCAGCAGCCAAGATTTGACAACTTACGAGCAGTACTTC; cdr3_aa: CASSQDLTTYEQYF
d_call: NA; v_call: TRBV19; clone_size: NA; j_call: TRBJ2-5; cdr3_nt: TGTGCCAGTAGTACAGGACTGGGCCAGTACTTC; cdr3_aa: CASSTGLGQYF
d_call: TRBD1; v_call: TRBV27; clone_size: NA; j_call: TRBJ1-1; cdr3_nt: TGTGCCAGCAGTGTAACAGGGGACGCAAACACTGAAGCTTTCTTT; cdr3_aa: CASSVTGDANTEAFF
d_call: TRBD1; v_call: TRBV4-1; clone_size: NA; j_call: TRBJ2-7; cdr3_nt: TGCGCCAGCAGCTACGGACAGGCCAGATTCTACGAGCAGTACTTC; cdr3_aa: CASSYGQARFYEQYF
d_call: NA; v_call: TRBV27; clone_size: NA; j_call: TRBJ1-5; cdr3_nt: TGTGCCAGCAGTTTAAGAGGAAACCAGCCCCAGCATTTT; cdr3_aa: CASSLRGNQPQHF
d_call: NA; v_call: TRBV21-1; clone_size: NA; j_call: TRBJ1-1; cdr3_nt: TGTGCCAGCAGCAGCGACAGGGGGTGGAACACTGAAGCTTTCTTT; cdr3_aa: CASSSDRGWNTEAFF
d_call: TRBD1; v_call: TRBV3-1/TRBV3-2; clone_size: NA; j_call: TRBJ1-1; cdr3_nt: TGTGCCAGCCGGGACAGGGGAAGGTACACTGAAGCTTTCTTT; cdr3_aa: CASRDRGRYTEAFF